One sample yielded the 9 T cell receptor beta chains listed below, sequenced in a study of OX40 agonist ivuxolimab in advanced cancers. The table came from immunoSEQ multiplex PCR; TCRdb's copy has only in-frame clones and leaves some out. The top ten hold under 3.5% of the sample, which has roughly 70,000 clones, around 90% seen once. Sequenced here: CD4+ or CD8+ T cells sorted from blood, sampled in a trial of the OX40 agonist ivuxolimab. These receptors all stem from an adult with an advanced solid tumor such as melanoma, head and neck, liver or kidney cancer.

This sequence joins TRBV5-1 and TRBJ1-4; D is undetermined. The germline V and J ends were trimmed by 0 bases and 2 bases, with 5 bases remaining between them. CDR3 length: 14 residues. The V gene's germline CDR1 is SGHRS and CDR2 YFSETQ. The CDR3 coding sequence is TGCGCCAGCAGCTTGGTAGGGACTAATGAAAAACTGTTTTTT. Encoded protein: CASSLVGTNEKLFF.

The rearrangement joins TRBV15 to TRBJ2-7; 7 bases agree with TRBD2. The junction had 12 bases not matched to a gene; V was cut back by 2 bases and J by 5 bases. This CDR3 region has 16 residues. Germline V gene lookup returns CDR1 LNHNV and CDR2 YYDKDF (reference sequence). As DNA, the CDR3 is TGTGCCACCAGCAGATATTCCCAAGGCGGGAGTGACGAGCAGTACTTC. Translating it yields CATSRYSQGGSDEQYF.

This clone was seen a few times. This rearrangement joins TRBV28 to TRBJ1-5; 10 bases are a match to TRBD1. Germline V CDR1 and CDR2: MDHEN, SYDVKM. V shed 3 bases, J shed 6 bases, and the junction held 5 bases outside the gene matches. This CDR3 is 15 amino acids long. The CDR3 sequence: CASSFLTGGLQPQHF. DNA of the CDR3: TGTGCCAGCAGTTTTCTGACAGGGGGCCTTCAGCCCCAGCATTTT.

This sequence joins TRBV7-2 and TRBJ2-5; the D is unclear. V lost 3 bases and J lost 8, with 16 bases in between. This CDR3 contains 14 residues. Germline CDR1 and CDR2: SGHTA and FQGNSA. CDR3 sequence (DNA): TGTGCCAGCAGCTTGGAGTTGGCCCTAGTAACCCAGTACTTC. Its translation is CASSLELALVTQYF.

The chain links TRBV10-2 to TRBJ2-1, with 11 bases matching TRBD2. This CDR3 has 15 amino acids. The germline gives CDR1 WSHSY, CDR2 SAAADI. V lost 6 bases to trimming and J lost 7 bases; unmatched junction nucleotides: 8. The CDR3 DNA is TGCGCCAGCAGGATAGCGGGGGGGGGTTTAAATGAGCAGTTCTTC. The encoded protein is CASRIAGGGLNEQFF.

This clone was observed a handful of times. This rearrangement joins TRBV11-2 to TRBJ2-5, with TRBD1 matching 9 bases. After removal of 4 bases from V and 4 bases from J, the junction contained 10 bases not matched to a gene. Per the germline V gene, CDR1 is SGHAT and CDR2 is FQNNGV. CDR3 length equals 16 residues. CDR3 coding DNA: TGTGCCAGCAGCTCACACGCGACAGGGGGACGAGAGACCCAGTACTTC. It translates to CASSSHATGGRETQYF.

V is TRBV7-9 and J is TRBJ1-3, with D perhaps matching TRBD1 (5 bases). The CDR3 has 16 amino acids. With 2 bases removed from V and 0 bases from J, the gap between germline ends came to 11 bases. CDR1 and CDR2 from the germline V gene are SEHNR and FQNEAQ (reference sequence). For the CDR3, the DNA is TGTGCCAGCAGCTTACTGCAGGGAGTCTCTGGAAACACCATATATTTT. It specifies CASSLLQGVSGNTIYF.

J is TRBJ2-3 and V is TRBV11-2; 16 bases fit TRBD2. V dropped 6 bases and J dropped 2; count of bases not matched to a gene: 8. Germline-derived CDR1 and CDR2 are SGHAT and FQNNGV. The CDR3 contains 18 residues. The CDR3: CASRERGLAGGPTDTQYF. CDR3 DNA: TGTGCCAGCAGGGAGAGGGGACTAGCGGGAGGGCCCACAGATACGCAGTATTTT.

J is TRBJ1-5 and V is TRBV7-2, with D unclear. From germline, CDR1 is SGHTA and CDR2 FQGNSA. V was trimmed by 3 bases and J by 4 bases, leaving 7 bases between them. The CDR3 length is 13 residues. The CDR3 here is CASSFSTNQPQHF. In DNA, the CDR3 is TGTGCCAGCAGCTTCAGTACTAATCAGCCCCAGCATTTT.